This T cell receptor beta chain was sequenced during a study of blood T cell repertoires in COVID-19. Study details: PBMCs, B-cell-depleted T cells, or T cells were the source of the cDNA or gDNA that made up the material.

Profiling relied on immunoSEQ multiplex PCR, and the TCRdb table lists in-frame clones only, not all of them. The table includes 250,000 to 300,000 clones, roughly 93% detected once. The sequenced sample consisted of PBMCs or T cells enriched from blood (not recorded which). This sequence originates from a woman aged 40 to 55 with acute COVID-19.

The CDR3 protein is CASSQVAGPTDTQYF. CDR3 nucleotide sequence: TGTGCCAGCAGCCAAGTAGCGGGACCCACAGATACGCAGTATTTT. J is TRBJ2-3 and V is TRBV3-1 (or the pseudogene TRBV3-2); TRBD2 agrees at 8 bases. This CDR3 contains 15 residues. In germline, CDR1 is LGHDT, CDR2 YNNKEL (reference sequence). The V segment lost 1 base and the J segment 2 bases; nucleotides outside the gene matches: 2.